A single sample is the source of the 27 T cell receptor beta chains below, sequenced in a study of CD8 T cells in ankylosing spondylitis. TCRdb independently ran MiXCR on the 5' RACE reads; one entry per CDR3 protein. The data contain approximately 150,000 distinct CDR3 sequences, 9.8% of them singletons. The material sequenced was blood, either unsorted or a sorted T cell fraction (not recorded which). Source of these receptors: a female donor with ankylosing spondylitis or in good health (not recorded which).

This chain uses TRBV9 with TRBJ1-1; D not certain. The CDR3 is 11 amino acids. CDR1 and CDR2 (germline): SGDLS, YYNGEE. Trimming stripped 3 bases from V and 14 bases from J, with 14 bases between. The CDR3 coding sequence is TGTGCCAGCAGCGCCGAGTATGTTCTCTTCTTT. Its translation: CASSAEYVLFF.

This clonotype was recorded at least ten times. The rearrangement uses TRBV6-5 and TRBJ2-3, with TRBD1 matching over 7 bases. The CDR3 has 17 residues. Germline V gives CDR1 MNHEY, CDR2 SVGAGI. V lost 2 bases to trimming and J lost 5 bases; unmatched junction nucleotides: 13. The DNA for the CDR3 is TGTGCCAGCAGTTACGTATGGCTGACAGGGCAGAAAGATACGCAGTATTTT. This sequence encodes CASSYVWLTGQKDTQYF.

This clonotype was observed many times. CDR3 in amino acids: CASSFPISGELFF. In nucleotides, the CDR3 is TGTGCCAGCAGCTTCCCTATCTCGGGAGAGCTGTTTTTT. The chain recombines TRBV7-8 with TRBJ2-2, with D possibly matching TRBD2 (5 bases). The V gene's germline CDR1 is SGHVS and CDR2 FQNEAQ. This CDR3 region has 13 residues. Trimming pared 3 bases from V and 11 bases from J, leaving 13 bases between.

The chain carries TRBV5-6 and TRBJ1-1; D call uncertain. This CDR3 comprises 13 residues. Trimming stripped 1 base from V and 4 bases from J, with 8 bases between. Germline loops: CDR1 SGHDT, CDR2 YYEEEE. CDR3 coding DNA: TGTGCCAGCAGCTTGATGGGTGGCACTGAAGCTTTCTTT. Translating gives CASSLMGGTEAFF.

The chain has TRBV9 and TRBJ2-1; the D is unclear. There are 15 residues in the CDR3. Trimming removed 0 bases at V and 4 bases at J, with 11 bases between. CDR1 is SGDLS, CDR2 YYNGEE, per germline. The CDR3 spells CASSVEGRSYNEQFF. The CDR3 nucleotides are TGTGCCAGCAGCGTAGAAGGGCGGTCTTACAATGAGCAGTTCTTC.

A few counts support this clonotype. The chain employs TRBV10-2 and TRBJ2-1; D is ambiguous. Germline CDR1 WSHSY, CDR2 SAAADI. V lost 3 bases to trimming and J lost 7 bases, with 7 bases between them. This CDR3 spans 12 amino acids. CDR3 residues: CASSDAGNEQFF. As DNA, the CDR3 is TGCGCCAGCAGTGACGCCGGGAATGAGCAGTTCTTC.

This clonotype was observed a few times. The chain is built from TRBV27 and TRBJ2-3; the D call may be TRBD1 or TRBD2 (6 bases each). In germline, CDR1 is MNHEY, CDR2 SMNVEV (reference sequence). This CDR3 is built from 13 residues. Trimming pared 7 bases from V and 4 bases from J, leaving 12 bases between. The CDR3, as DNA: TGTGCCAGCAACCCCGGGGGCTCAGATACGCAGTATTTT. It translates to CASNPGGSDTQYF.

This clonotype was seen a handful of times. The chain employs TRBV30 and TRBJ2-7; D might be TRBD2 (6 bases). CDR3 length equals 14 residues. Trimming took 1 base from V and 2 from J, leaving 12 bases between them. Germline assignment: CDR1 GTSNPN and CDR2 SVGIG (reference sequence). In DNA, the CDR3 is TGTGCCTGGAGTGACGGGAGCAACCCCTACGAGCAGTACTTC. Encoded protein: CAWSDGSNPYEQYF.

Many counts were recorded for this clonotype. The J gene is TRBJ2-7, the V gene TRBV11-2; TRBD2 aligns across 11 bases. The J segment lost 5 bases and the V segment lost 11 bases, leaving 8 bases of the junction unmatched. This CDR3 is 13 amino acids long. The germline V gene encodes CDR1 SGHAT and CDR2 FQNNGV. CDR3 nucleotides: TGTGCCTCTAAGACTAGCGGGAACCACGAGCAGTACTTC. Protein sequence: CASKTSGNHEQYF.

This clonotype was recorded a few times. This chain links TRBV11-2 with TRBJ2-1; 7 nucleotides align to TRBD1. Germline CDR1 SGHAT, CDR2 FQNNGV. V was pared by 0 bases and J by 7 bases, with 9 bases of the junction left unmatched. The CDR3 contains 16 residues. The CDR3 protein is CASSLDTPGQLNEQFF. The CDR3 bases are TGTGCCAGCAGCTTAGATACCCCGGGACAGTTAAATGAGCAGTTCTTC.

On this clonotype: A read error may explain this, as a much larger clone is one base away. In DNA form, the CDR3 reads TGTGCCAGCAGCTCAGGAGGACTTCCCTACAATGAGCAGTTCTTC. This sequence encodes CASSSGGLPYNEQFF. V and J are TRBV7-9 and TRBJ2-1; possibly TRBD2 for D (5 bases). The CDR3 totals 15 residues. Germline CDR1 is SEHNR and CDR2 is FQNEAQ (reference sequence). V was clipped by 4 bases and J by 2 bases, with 12 bases between them.

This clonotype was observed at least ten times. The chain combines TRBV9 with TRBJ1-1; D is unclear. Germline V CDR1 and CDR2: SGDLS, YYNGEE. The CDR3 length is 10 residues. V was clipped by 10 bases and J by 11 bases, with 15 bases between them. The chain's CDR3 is CAPPASHAFF. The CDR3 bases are TGTGCCCCCCCGGCGTCGCATGCTTTCTTT.

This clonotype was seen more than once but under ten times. Here the CDR3 reads CASSESRAGANVLTF. The DNA for the CDR3 is TGTGCCAGCAGTGAATCCAGAGCTGGGGCCAACGTCCTGACTTTC. V is TRBV25-1 and J is TRBJ2-6; unclear D gene. Germline lookup yields CDR1 MGHDK and CDR2 SYGVNS. The CDR3 length is 15 residues. The germline V and J ends were trimmed by 1 base and 2 bases, with 6 bases remaining between them.

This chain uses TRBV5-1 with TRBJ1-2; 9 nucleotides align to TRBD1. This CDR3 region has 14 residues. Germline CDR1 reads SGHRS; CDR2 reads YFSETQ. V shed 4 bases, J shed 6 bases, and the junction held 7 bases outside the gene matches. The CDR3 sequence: CASSLTGGPDGYTF. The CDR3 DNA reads TGCGCCAGCAGCCTAACAGGGGGCCCGGATGGCTACACCTTC. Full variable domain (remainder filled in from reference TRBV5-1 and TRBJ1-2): KAGVTQTPRYLIKTRGQQVTLSCSPISGHRSVSWYQQTPGQGLQFLFEYFSETQRNKGNFPGRFSGRQFSNSRSEMNVSTLELGDSALYLCASSLTGGPDGYTFGSGTRLTVV.

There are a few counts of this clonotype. CDR3 in amino acids: CASSAAGTGVDGYTF. The CDR3 region has the DNA TGTGCCAGCAGCGCGGCGGGGACAGGGGTCGACGGCTACACCTTC. V is TRBV7-9 and J is TRBJ1-2, with TRBD1 identical over 10 bases. The V gene end was trimmed by 5 bases and the J gene end by 8 bases; junction bases not matched to a gene: 11. The CDR3 contains 15 residues. The germline CDR1 and CDR2 sequences are SEHNR and FQNEAQ (reference sequence).

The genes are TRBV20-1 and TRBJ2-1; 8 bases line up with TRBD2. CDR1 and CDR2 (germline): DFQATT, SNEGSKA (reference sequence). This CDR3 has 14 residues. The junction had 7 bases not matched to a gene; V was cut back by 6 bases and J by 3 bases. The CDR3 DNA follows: TGCAGTGCCCCCGGGACTAGGTACTACAATGAGCAGTTCTTC. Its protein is CSAPGTRYYNEQFF.

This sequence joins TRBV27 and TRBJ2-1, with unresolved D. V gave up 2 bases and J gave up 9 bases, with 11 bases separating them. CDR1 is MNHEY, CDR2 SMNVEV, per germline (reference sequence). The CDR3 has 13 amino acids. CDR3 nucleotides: TGTGCCAGCAGTTTAGGCTCCGCCAGTGAGCAGTTCTTC. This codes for CASSLGSASEQFF.

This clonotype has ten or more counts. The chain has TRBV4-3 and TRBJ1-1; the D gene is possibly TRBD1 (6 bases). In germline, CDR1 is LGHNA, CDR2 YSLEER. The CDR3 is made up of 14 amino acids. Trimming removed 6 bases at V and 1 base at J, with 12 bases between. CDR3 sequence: CASRYRVENTEAFF. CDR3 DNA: TGCGCCAGCAGGTACAGGGTGGAGAACACTGAAGCTTTCTTT.

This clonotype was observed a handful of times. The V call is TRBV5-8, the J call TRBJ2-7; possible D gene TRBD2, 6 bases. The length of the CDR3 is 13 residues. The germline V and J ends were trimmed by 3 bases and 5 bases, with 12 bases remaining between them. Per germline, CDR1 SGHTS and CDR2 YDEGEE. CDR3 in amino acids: CASSSGTFHEQYF. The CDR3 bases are TGTGCCAGCAGCTCCGGGACTTTCCACGAGCAGTACTTC.

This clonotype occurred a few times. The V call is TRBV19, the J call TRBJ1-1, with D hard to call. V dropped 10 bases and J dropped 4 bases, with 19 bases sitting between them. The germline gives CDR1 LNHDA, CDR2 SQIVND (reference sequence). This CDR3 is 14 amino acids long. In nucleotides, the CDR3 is TGTGCCACCTTCGAAGGGAAGAGAGGCACTGAAGCTTTCTTT. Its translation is CATFEGKRGTEAFF.

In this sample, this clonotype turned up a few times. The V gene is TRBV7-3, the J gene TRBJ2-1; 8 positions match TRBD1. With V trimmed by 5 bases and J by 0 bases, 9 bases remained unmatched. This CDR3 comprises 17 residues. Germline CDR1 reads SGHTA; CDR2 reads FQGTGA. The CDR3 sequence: CASSPEDRASSYNEQFF. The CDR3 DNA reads TGTGCCAGCAGCCCTGAGGACAGGGCAAGCTCCTACAATGAGCAGTTCTTC. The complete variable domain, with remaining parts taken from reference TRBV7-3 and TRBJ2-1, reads GAGVSQTPSNKVTEKGKYVELRCDPISGHTALYWYRQSLGQGPEFLIYFQGTGAADDSGLPNDRFFAVRPEGSVSTLKIQRTERGDSAVYLCASSPEDRASSYNEQFFGPGTRLTVL.

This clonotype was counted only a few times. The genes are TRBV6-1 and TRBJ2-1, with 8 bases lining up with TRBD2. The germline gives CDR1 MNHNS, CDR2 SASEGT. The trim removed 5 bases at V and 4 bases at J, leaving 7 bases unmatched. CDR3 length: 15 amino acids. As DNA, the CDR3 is TGTGCCAGCAGTCCCAGCACTAGCGGATACAATGAGCAGTTCTTC. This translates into CASSPSTSGYNEQFF.

DNA of the CDR3: TGTGCCAGCAGCTTGCCGGGAGGGCCGGGTTACAATGAGCAGTTCTTC. Its protein product is CASSLPGGPGYNEQFF. The rearrangement uses TRBV7-9 and TRBJ2-1; 8 nucleotides agree with TRBD2. The CDR3 sequence is 16 residues long. V shed 3 bases, J shed 4 bases, and the junction held 8 bases outside the gene matches. Germline-derived CDR1 and CDR2 are SEHNR and FQNEAQ (reference sequence).

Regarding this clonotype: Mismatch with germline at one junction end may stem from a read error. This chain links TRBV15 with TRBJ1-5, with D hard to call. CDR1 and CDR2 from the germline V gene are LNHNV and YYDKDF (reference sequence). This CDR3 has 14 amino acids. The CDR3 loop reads CATSTPDSYQPQHF. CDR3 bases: TGTGCCACCAGCACCCCGGATAGCTATCAGCCCCAGCATTTT. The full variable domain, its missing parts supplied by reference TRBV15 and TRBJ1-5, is DAMVIQNPRYQVTQFGKPVTLSCSQTLNHNVMYWYQQKSSQAPKLLFHYYDKDFNNEADTPDNFQSRRPNTSFCFLDIRSPGLGDTAMYLCATSTPDSYQPQHFGDGTRLSIL.

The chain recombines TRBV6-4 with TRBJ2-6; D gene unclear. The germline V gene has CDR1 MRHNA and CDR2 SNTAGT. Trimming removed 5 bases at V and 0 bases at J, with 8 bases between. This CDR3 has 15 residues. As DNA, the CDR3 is TGTGCCAGCAGTCCAGCGCACTCTGGGGCCAACGTCCTGACTTTC. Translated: CASSPAHSGANVLTF.

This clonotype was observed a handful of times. CDR3 region: CASSSPVDITGELFF. The CDR3 nucleotides are TGTGCCAGCAGTAGCCCGGTGGACATCACCGGGGAGCTGTTTTTT. This chain uses TRBV12-3 or TRBV12-4 with TRBJ2-2; D may be TRBD1 (5 bases). V was clipped by 5 bases and J by 4 bases, with 14 bases between them. CDR3 length: 15 amino acids.

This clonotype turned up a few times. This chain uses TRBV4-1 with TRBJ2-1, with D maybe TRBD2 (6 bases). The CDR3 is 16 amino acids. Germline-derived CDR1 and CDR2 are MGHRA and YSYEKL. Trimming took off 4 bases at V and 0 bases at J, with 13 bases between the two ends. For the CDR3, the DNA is TGCGCCAGCAGCCGCGGACGGGAGAGCTCCTACAATGAGCAGTTCTTC. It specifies CASSRGRESSYNEQFF.